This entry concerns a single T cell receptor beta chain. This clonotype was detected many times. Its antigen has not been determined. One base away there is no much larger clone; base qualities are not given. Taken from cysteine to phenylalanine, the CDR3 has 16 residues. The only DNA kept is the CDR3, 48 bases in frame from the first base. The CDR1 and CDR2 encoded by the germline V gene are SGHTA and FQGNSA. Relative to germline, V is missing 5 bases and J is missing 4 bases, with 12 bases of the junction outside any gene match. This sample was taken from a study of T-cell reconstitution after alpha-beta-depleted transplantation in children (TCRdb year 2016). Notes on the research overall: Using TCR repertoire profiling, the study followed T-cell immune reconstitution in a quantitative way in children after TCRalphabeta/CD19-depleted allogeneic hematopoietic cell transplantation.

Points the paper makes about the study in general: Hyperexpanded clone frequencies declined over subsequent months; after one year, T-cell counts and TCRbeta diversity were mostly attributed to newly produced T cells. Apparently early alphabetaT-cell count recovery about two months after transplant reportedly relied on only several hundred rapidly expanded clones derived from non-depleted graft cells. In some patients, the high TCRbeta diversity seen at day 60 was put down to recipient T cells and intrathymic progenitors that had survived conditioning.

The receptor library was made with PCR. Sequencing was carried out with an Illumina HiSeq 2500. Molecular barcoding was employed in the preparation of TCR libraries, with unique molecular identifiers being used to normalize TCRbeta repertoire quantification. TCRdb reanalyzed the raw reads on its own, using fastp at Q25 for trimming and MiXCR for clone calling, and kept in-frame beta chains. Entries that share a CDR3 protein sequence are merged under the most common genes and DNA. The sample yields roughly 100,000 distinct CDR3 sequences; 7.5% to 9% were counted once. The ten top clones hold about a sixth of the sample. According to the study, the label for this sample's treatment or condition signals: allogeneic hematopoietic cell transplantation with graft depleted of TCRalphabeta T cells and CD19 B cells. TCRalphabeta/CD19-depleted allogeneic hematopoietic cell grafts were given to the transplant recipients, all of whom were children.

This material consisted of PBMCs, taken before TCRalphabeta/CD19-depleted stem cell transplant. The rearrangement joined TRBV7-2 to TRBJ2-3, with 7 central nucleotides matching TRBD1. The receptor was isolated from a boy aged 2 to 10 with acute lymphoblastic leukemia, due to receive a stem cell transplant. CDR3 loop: CASSLLSGTAPDTQYF. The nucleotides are TGTGCCAGCAGCCTCCTCTCCGGGACAGCACCAGATACGCAGTATTTT.